This T cell receptor beta chain was captured by sequencing in a study of OX40 agonist ivuxolimab in advanced cancers. Study-wide results and caveats: Low normalized T-cell clonal expansion was also seen in some nonresponders.

In the case of this clone: Its matching antigen is unknown.

Some clones are missing from TCRdb's copy, which holds only in-frame ones; the method was immunoSEQ multiplex PCR. Of over 10,000 clones listed, about nine tenths were seen once; the top ten hold roughly 68%. The ends were cut back, 0 bases at V and 4 bases at J, with 9 bases in the middle. Germline V gene lookup returns CDR1 MRHNA and CDR2 SNTAGT. CDR3 size: 14 residues. This receptor was taken from an adult with an advanced solid tumor such as melanoma, head and neck, liver or kidney cancer. The chain employs TRBV6-4 and TRBJ2-5, with a tentative D call TRBD1 (5 bases). The material sequenced was CD4+ or CD8+ T cells sorted from blood, taken in a trial of the OX40 agonist ivuxolimab. In DNA form, the CDR3 reads TGTGCCAGCAGTGACTCCCCAGGGTCAGAGACCCAGTACTTC. Its protein is CASSDSPGSETQYF.